What follows is one T cell receptor (beta chain) and its context. The sample belongs to a study of CD8 T cells in Susac syndrome. Reverse transcription used about 0.45 to 1 ug RNA and random hexamers. The method of amplification for TCR beta CDR3 was immunoSEQ multiplex PCR, covering 54 Vbeta and 13 Jbeta. MiXCR, run by TCRdb on the immunoSEQ multiplex PCR reads, gives a single entry per CDR3 protein. The repertoire consists of roughly 400,000 distinct CDR3 sequences, with roughly 85% occurring once and the leading ten covering about 0.12%. TCR beta sequencing was performed on blood CD8+ and CD4+ T cells. The study used treatment-naive patients who had stable or active relapsing-remitting disease as multiple sclerosis controls. This CDR3 is built from 14 residues. Per the germline V gene, CDR1 is SGHDT and CDR2 is YYEEEE. Trimming took 4 bases from V and 4 from J, leaving 12 bases between them.

The sequence came from a human donor with multiple sclerosis. The V call is TRBV5-6, the J call TRBJ1-5; tentative D call: TRBD1 (5 bases). The sample taken for sequencing was CD8+ T cells from PBMCs. CDR3 sequence (DNA): TGTGCCAGCAGCAACGGACAAGGGAATCAGCCCCAGCATTTT. It is translated as CASSNGQGNQPQHF.